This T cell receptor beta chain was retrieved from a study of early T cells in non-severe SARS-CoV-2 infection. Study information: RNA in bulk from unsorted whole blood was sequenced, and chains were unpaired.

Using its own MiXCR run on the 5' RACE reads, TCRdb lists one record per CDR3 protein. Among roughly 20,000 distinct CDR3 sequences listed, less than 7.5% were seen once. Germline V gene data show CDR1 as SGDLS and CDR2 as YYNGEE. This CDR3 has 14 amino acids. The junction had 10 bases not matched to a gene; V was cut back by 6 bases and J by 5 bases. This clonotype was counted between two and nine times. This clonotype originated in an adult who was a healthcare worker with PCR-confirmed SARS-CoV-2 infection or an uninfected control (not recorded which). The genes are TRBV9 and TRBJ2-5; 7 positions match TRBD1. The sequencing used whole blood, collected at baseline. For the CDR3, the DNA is TGTGCCAGCAACGAAGGGGGCGCGGAGGAGACCCAGTACTTC. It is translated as CASNEGGAEETQYF.